This paragraph covers one T cell receptor (beta chain) sequence. Its antigen is still unknown. Expressed TCRB transcripts were sequenced after all isolated RNA was converted to cDNA. Libraries were prepared by immunoSEQ multiplex PCR; TCRdb keeps only in-frame clonotypes and omits some of them. The sample has roughly 250,000 clones; around 68% are singletons. CDR3 length: 17 residues. The V gene lost 5 bases and the J gene lost 5 bases, with 24 bases spanning the gap. Germline V gives CDR1 MGHDK, CDR2 SYGVNS. These data are taken from a study of beta chain features in type 1 diabetes. Broader study findings: Highly expressing activated T cells could be over-counted with a cDNA template.

CD4+ naive, central memory, regulatory and stem cell-like memory subsets were isolated by sorting on CD45RO/CCR7/CD25/CD127/CD95/CD27. Specimen: naive CD4+ T cells from blood. The V gene is TRBV25-1, the J gene TRBJ2-5, with D possibly matching TRBD2 (5 bases). This receptor was taken from a man under 40 in good health. The CDR3 is CASSKTWFRESRETQYF. The CDR3 DNA reads TGTGCCAGCAGTAAAACTTGGTTCCGGGAATCTAGGGAGACCCAGTACTTC.